The rows below give T cell receptor beta chains drawn from one sample of a study of shared clonotypes between healthy human individuals. The data were produced by immunoSEQ multiplex PCR, yet TCRdb's version contains in-frame clones alone and is incomplete. The table has about 520,000 clones, 90% to 96% seen once; the top ten hold about 0.067%. Sequenced input: naive CD4+ T cells sorted from blood. The receptors here all came from a woman under 40 in good health. The CDR3 runs from the conserved cysteine through the conserved F or W. The D gene is left open where the match is weak. The size entry is marked missing in some rows and otherwise reads once, few, many or a size class.

d_call j_call clone_size v_call cdr3_aa cdr3_nt
NA TRBJ1-2 NA TRBV5-1 CASSLGWGGGGYTF TGCGCCAGCAGCTTGGGATGGGGAGGTGGTGGCTACACCTTC
NA TRBJ1-1 NA TRBV28 CASSLRTYRDRMYAFF TGTGCCAGCAGCTTAAGAACTTACCGGGACCGCATGTATGCTTTCTTT
NA TRBJ1-1 NA TRBV18 CASSQRQAETEAFF TGTGCCAGCTCGCAGCGACAGGCGGAGACTGAAGCTTTCTTT
NA TRBJ2-1 NA TRBV6-1 CASSEVFRDRITSGPLGQFF TGTGCCAGCAGTGAAGTTTTCCGGGACAGGATAACTAGCGGGCCCTTGGGGCAGTTCTTC
NA TRBJ1-5 NA TRBV11-3 CASSFGRSNQPQHF TGTGCCAGCAGCTTCGGGAGGAGCAATCAGCCCCAGCATTTT
NA TRBJ1-1 NA TRBV6-1 CTSSGGTEAFF TGTACCAGCAGCGGGGGCACTGAAGCTTTCTTT
NA TRBJ1-2 NA TRBV11-2 CASSVAGTSANYGYTF TGTGCCAGCAGCGTAGCCGGGACATCCGCTAACTATGGCTACACCTTC
NA TRBJ2-5 NA TRBV5-4 CASTPGSGAGETQYF TGTGCCAGCACCCCCGGGTCAGGAGCCGGGGAGACCCAGTACTTC
NA TRBJ2-7 NA TRBV6-5 CASSARGYEQYF TGTGCCAGCAGTGCCAGGGGTTACGAGCAGTACTTC
NA TRBJ2-4 NA TRBV10-3 CAISVYGNIQYF TGTGCCATCAGCGTCTACGGAAACATTCAGTACTTC
TRBD1 TRBJ2-7 NA TRBV18 CASSPTGAYEQYF TGTGCCAGCTCCCCGACAGGGGCCTACGAGCAGTACTTC
NA TRBJ2-5 NA TRBV19 CASSIAGMFETQYF TGTGCCAGTAGTATAGCAGGGATGTTCGAGACCCAGTACTTC
NA TRBJ2-2 once TRBV28 CASSPPPRVRELFF TGTGCCAGCAGTCCCCCCCCGCGCGTAAGGGAGCTGTTTTTT
NA TRBJ2-2 NA TRBV7-8 CASSFAVNTGELFF TGTGCCAGCAGCTTTGCGGTTAACACCGGGGAGCTGTTTTTT
NA TRBJ2-7 NA TRBV18 CASSRDLGYEQYF TGTGCCAGCTCACGGGACTTGGGGTACGAGCAGTACTTC
NA TRBJ2-7 NA TRBV29-1 CSVETGLGYSYEQYF TGCAGCGTTGAAACCGGCCTCGGCTACTCTTACGAGCAGTACTTC
NA TRBJ2-3 NA TRBV30 CAWSVAGTQYF TGTGCCTGGAGTGTAGCCGGTACGCAGTATTTT
NA TRBJ2-1 NA TRBV7-9 CASSPPGTSSNEQFF TGTGCCAGCAGCCCCCCCGGGACTTCGAGCAATGAGCAGTTCTTC
TRBD2 TRBJ2-1 NA TRBV7-2 CASSLAILAGVYFF TGTGCCAGCAGCTTAGCAATCCTAGCGGGAGTATATTTCTTC
NA TRBJ1-2 NA TRBV6-1 CASSLWEQDGYTF TGTGCCAGCAGTCTCTGGGAACAGGATGGCTACACCTTC
TRBD1 TRBJ1-2 NA TRBV5-1 CASSRPGQMNYGYTF TGCGCCAGCAGCCGGCCGGGACAGATGAACTATGGCTACACCTTC
TRBD2 TRBJ2-7 NA TRBV7-2 CASSLEGLAGVGGYEQYF TGTGCCAGCAGCTTAGAGGGACTAGCGGGAGTAGGGGGCTACGAGCAGTACTTC
TRBD1 TRBJ1-1 few TRBV2 CASRYDRGRDEAFF TGTGCCAGCAGATACGACAGGGGGCGAGATGAAGCTTTCTTT